A single sample gave rise to the 22 T cell receptor beta chains below, sequenced in a study of cytomegalovirus exposure and HLA in healthy donors. Both 60 Vbeta primers and 13 Jbeta primers went into the PCR. The repertoire was sequenced with immunoSEQ multiplex PCR; TCRdb's copy has only in-frame clones and lacks some. This table has roughly 200,000 clones, roughly 73% appearing once. The sequenced sample was PBMCs. All receptors derive from a woman aged 25 to 39 in good health and CMV-seronegative.

The CDR3 DNA reads TGTGCCAGCAGGATACAGGGTACGGAGACCCAGTACTTC. Translating gives CASRIQGTETQYF. This chain uses TRBV11-2 with TRBJ2-5; tentative D call: TRBD1 (6 bases). Trimming took off 6 bases at V and 5 bases at J, with 13 bases between the two ends. Germline assignment: CDR1 SGHAT and CDR2 FQNNGV. The CDR3 consists of 13 residues.

V usage is TRBV5-6 and J usage is TRBJ1-2; possible D gene TRBD1, 6 bases. Trimming pared 5 bases from V and 5 bases from J, leaving 16 bases between. Germline values: CDR1 SGHDT, CDR2 YYEEEE. The CDR3 runs to 14 residues. CDR3 loop: CASRFTGPGYGYTF. The CDR3 DNA reads TGTGCCAGCAGATTTACAGGGCCGGGGTATGGCTACACCTTC.

This chain connects TRBV7-9 to TRBJ1-1; weak D call: TRBD1 (5 bases). Trimming took off 0 bases at V and 11 bases at J, with 16 bases between the two ends. Germline V gene sequence: CDR1 SEHNR, CDR2 FQNEAQ (reference sequence). The CDR3 extends over 14 amino acids. This CDR3 is CASSLALGRREAFF. The CDR3 coding sequence is TGTGCCAGCAGCTTAGCGTTGGGGCGGAGGGAGGCTTTCTTT.

This clone was detected only a few times. The gene calls are TRBV7-3 and TRBJ1-2; 10 bases match TRBD1. The germline V gene encodes CDR1 SGHTA and CDR2 FQGTGA. This CDR3 comprises 16 residues. Germline trimming cut 0 bases from V and 7 bases from J; bases unmatched to any gene: 8. The chain's CDR3 is CASSLTGQGRTSGYTF. The CDR3 coding sequence is TGTGCCAGCAGCTTAACGGGACAGGGGAGGACTTCTGGCTACACCTTC.

This chain uses TRBV30 with TRBJ2-6; possible D gene TRBD2, 7 bases. The V end lost 4 bases, the J end lost 0 bases, and 13 bases lay between the germline ends. The CDR3 runs to 16 residues. Germline V gene sequence: CDR1 GTSNPN, CDR2 SVGIG (reference sequence). CDR3 coding DNA: TGTGCCTGGACCCGAGGGGGGGACTCTGGGGCCAACGTCCTGACTTTC. This encodes CAWTRGGDSGANVLTF.

This clone was counted a few times. The rearrangement uses TRBV6-5 and TRBJ1-2; D not certain. The V end lost 7 bases, the J end lost 6 bases, and 12 bases lay between the germline ends. The CDR3 has 12 residues. Germline lookup yields CDR1 MNHEY and CDR2 SVGAGI. The CDR3 protein is CASKNTRNGYTF. CDR3 coding DNA: TGTGCCAGCAAGAACACCAGAAATGGCTACACCTTC.

The chain uses TRBV7-2 and TRBJ1-2, with TRBD1 matching 7 bases. The CDR3 sequence is 13 residues long. V was pared by 8 bases and J by 9 bases, with 12 bases of the junction left unmatched. Germline V CDR1 and CDR2: SGHTA, FQGNSA. The CDR3 sequence: CASFLQGIRRYTF. The CDR3 coding sequence is TGTGCCAGCTTCCTACAGGGGATCAGACGCTACACCTTC.

The CDR3, as DNA: TGTGCCAGCAGCGTAGGTCCAGGGGGGAGGTTCCCCTACGAGCAGTACTTC. It encodes CASSVGPGGRFPYEQYF. The chain recombines TRBV9 with TRBJ2-7; D may be TRBD1 (7 bases). CDR3 length: 17 amino acids. Germline values: CDR1 SGDLS, CDR2 YYNGEE. V was shortened by 0 bases and J by 2 bases, with 18 bases between the two germline ends.

CDR3 nucleotide sequence: TGTGCCAGCAGCCCGCAGGGGTCCAGCAATCAGCCCCAGCATTTT. Residues: CASSPQGSSNQPQHF. The V and J genes are TRBV7-9 and TRBJ1-5; a possible D gene is TRBD1 (6 bases). Trimming shortened V by 5 bases and J by 1 base, and 12 bases separated the two germline ends. The CDR3 consists of 15 residues. The V gene's germline CDR1 is SEHNR and CDR2 FQNEAQ (reference sequence).

The gene calls are TRBV5-4 and TRBJ2-1, with TRBD2 identical over 10 bases. The trim removed 0 bases at V and 7 bases at J, leaving 4 bases unmatched. Germline values: CDR1 SGHNT, CDR2 YYREEE (reference sequence). The CDR3 is 15 amino acids. The CDR3, as DNA: TGTGCCAGCAGCTTGGGGCTAGCGGGAGCAAATGAGCAGTTCTTC. Its protein product is CASSLGLAGANEQFF.

In DNA form, the CDR3 reads TGCGCCAGCAGCTTAGGAATTCCGGGACAGGGGGTTAACTATGGCTACACCTTC. Translating gives CASSLGIPGQGVNYGYTF. The chain employs TRBV5-1 and TRBJ1-2, with 11 bases that match TRBD1. The CDR3 loop spans 18 amino acids. Looked up from germline, CDR1 is SGHRS and CDR2 is YFSETQ. The V and J ends lost 2 bases and 1 base, in that order; junction bases with no gene match: 10. Together with reference TRBV5-1 and TRBJ1-2, the CDR3 gives the full variable domain: KAGVTQTPRYLIKTRGQQVTLSCSPISGHRSVSWYQQTPGQGLQFLFEYFSETQRNKGNFPGRFSGRQFSNSRSEMNVSTLELGDSALYLCASSLGIPGQGVNYGYTFGSGTRLTVV.

This rearrangement joins TRBV7-9 to TRBJ1-6; 9 bases map to TRBD1. Germline CDR1 reads SEHNR; CDR2 reads FQNEAQ (reference sequence). J gave up 0 bases and V 5 bases, and 8 bases lay outside the gene matches. This CDR3 is built from 18 residues. CDR3 in DNA: TGTGCCAGCAGCCTGGGACAGGGACACCTCTCCTATAATTCACCCCTCCACTTT. It is translated as CASSLGQGHLSYNSPLHF.

The J gene is TRBJ2-1, the V gene TRBV5-1; 11 bases line up with TRBD1. In germline, CDR1 is SGHRS, CDR2 YFSETQ. V trimming: 0 bases; J trimming: 8 bases; junction bases outside the gene matches: 7. This CDR3 is built from 16 residues. The CDR3 reads CASSLGTGGAAYEQFF. The CDR3, as DNA: TGCGCCAGCAGCTTGGGGACAGGGGGCGCAGCCTATGAGCAGTTCTTC.

The table lists this clone with a few counts. The gene calls are TRBV19 and TRBJ1-2; tentative D call: TRBD1 (5 bases). CDR3 size: 14 residues. Germline CDR1 reads LNHDA; CDR2 reads SQIVND (reference sequence). Trimming took 7 bases from V and 3 from J, leaving 15 bases between them. The CDR3 loop is CASKGLRGDYGYTF. The CDR3 DNA sequence: TGTGCCAGTAAAGGCCTCCGGGGGGACTATGGCTACACCTTC.

As to this clone: The junction does not match germline at one end; this may be a read error. The chain joins TRBV15 to TRBJ2-2; TRBD1 matches 7 bases. Germline V gives CDR1 LNHNV, CDR2 YYDKDF (reference sequence). This CDR3 comprises 12 residues. The CDR3 protein is CATSKMDRTKVF. The CDR3, as DNA: TGTGCCACCAGCAAGATGGACAGGACAAAGGTTTTT.

J is TRBJ2-2 and V is TRBV5-1; 12 bases map to TRBD2. This CDR3 contains 18 residues. The germline V gene has CDR1 SGHRS and CDR2 YFSETQ. V shed 1 base and J 5 bases; nucleotides not matched to a gene: 9. In DNA form, the CDR3 reads TGCGCCAGCAGCTTGCGACTAGCGGGAGCGGCCGGGACCGGGGAGCTGTTTTTT. It yields the protein CASSLRLAGAAGTGELFF.

The chain carries TRBV10-3 and TRBJ1-2; TRBD1 matches at 9 bases. CDR1 and CDR2 (germline): ENHRY, SYGVKD. Trimming at V came to 4 bases and at J to 3 bases, leaving 9 bases not matched to a gene. The CDR3 covers 16 residues. The CDR3 loop is CAISGFEQGAYYGYTF. CDR3 nucleotides: TGTGCCATCAGTGGGTTCGAACAGGGGGCTTACTATGGCTACACCTTC.

This clone was seen only once. The chain is built from TRBV5-4 and TRBJ2-2, with TRBD2 matching over 13 bases. V was pared by 4 bases and J by 4 bases, with 4 bases of the junction left unmatched. Looked up from germline, CDR1 is SGHNT and CDR2 is YYREEE (reference sequence). The CDR3 consists of 16 residues. In DNA form, the CDR3 reads TGTGCCAGCAGCGCCGGGACTAGCGGGACCACCGGGGAGCTGTTTTTT. Amino acids: CASSAGTSGTTGELFF.

CDR3 loop: CASSDSPGNTIYF. CDR3 nucleotides: TGTGCCAGTAGCGACAGTCCTGGAAACACCATATATTTT. The chain is built from TRBV19 and TRBJ1-3; the D gene is possibly TRBD1 (5 bases). This CDR3 has 13 residues. V was clipped by 6 bases and J by 2 bases, with 8 bases between them. The germline CDR1 and CDR2 sequences are LNHDA and SQIVND (reference sequence).

V and J are TRBV7-2 and TRBJ1-2, with D tentatively TRBD1 (6 bases). The CDR3 loop spans 16 amino acids. CDR1 is SGHTA and CDR2 is FQGNSA in the germline V gene. Trimming removed 1 base at V and 2 bases at J, with 14 bases between. The CDR3, as DNA: TGTGCCAGCAGCTTAGGGCAGGGGCGAACCAACTATGGCTACACCTTC. Translation gives CASSLGQGRTNYGYTF. Using reference TRBV7-2 and TRBJ1-2 for the parts outside the CDR3, the full variable domain is GAGVSQSPSNKVTEKGKDVELRCDPISGHTALYWYRQSLGQGLEFLIYFQGNSAPDKSGLPSDRFSAERTGGSVSTLTIQRTQQEDSAVYLCASSLGQGRTNYGYTFGSGTRLTVV.

V gene TRBV7-6 combines with J gene TRBJ2-5, with 8 bases lining up with TRBD1. After removal of 1 base from V and 11 bases from J, the junction contained 12 bases not matched to a gene. CDR1 is SGHVS and CDR2 is FNYEAQ in the germline V gene. CDR3 length: 15 amino acids. The CDR3 loop reads CASSLGTGFVLEQYF. The CDR3 DNA reads TGTGCCAGCAGCTTAGGGACAGGGTTCGTGCTTGAGCAGTACTTC.

There are a few counts of this clone. This rearrangement joins TRBV5-1 to TRBJ2-3, with 7 positions matching TRBD1. With 6 bases clipped from V and 0 bases from J, the junction kept 7 bases outside the gene matches. Germline V gene lookup returns CDR1 SGHRS and CDR2 YFSETQ. This CDR3 comprises 15 residues. CDR3 in amino acids: CASNADRVSTDTQYF. DNA of the CDR3: TGCGCCAGCAACGCCGACAGGGTTAGCACAGATACGCAGTATTTT. The full variable domain, rest sourced from reference TRBV5-1 and TRBJ2-3, is KAGVTQTPRYLIKTRGQQVTLSCSPISGHRSVSWYQQTPGQGLQFLFEYFSETQRNKGNFPGRFSGRQFSNSRSEMNVSTLELGDSALYLCASNADRVSTDTQYFGPGTRLTVL.